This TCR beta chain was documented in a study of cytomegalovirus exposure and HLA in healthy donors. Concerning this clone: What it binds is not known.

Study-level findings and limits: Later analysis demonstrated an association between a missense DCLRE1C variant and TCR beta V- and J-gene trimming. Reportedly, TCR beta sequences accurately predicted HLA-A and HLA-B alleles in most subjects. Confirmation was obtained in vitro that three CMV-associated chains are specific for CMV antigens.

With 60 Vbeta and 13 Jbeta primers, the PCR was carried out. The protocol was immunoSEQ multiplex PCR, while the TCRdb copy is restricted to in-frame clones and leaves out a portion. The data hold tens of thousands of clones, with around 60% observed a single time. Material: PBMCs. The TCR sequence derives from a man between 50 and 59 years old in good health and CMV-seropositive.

CDR3 region: CSVDGLGHPLGEQYF. DNA of the CDR3: TGCAGCGTTGATGGGTTGGGCCATCCATTAGGCGAGCAGTACTTC. V usage is TRBV29-1 and J usage is TRBJ2-7; D uncertain. CDR3 length equals 15 residues. The germline gives CDR1 SQVTM, CDR2 ANQGSEA. The V end was cut by 3 bases, the J end by 6 bases, with 21 bases between.